The 10 T cell receptor beta chains below all came from one sample that was sequenced in a study of shared clonotypes between healthy human individuals. The method was immunoSEQ multiplex PCR; TCRdb's version includes in-frame clones alone and lacks a portion of them. This table holds about 490,000 clones, 65% to 80% found once. The sample comprised PBMCs. All receptors derive from a woman between 35 and 50 years old in good health. Some clones in this sample may be carry-over from other donors' samples.

The chain joins TRBV7-2 to TRBJ1-1; 9 nucleotides match TRBD1. V dropped 6 bases and J dropped 2; count of bases not matched to a gene: 4. The CDR3 loop spans 14 amino acids. Germline CDR1 is SGHTA and CDR2 is FQGNSA. CDR3 residues: CASRGTGINTEAFF. CDR3 DNA sequence: TGTGCCAGCAGAGGGACAGGGATAAACACTGAAGCTTTCTTT.

This clone was found once. The rearrangement joins TRBV11-2 to TRBJ2-7; 7 bases agree with TRBD2. J was trimmed by 5 bases and V by 1 base; bases with no gene match: 8. Looked up from germline, CDR1 is SGHAT and CDR2 is FQNNGV. The CDR3 sequence is 15 residues long. CDR3 sequence reads: CASSLGSGRQNEQYF. CDR3 DNA sequence: TGTGCCAGCAGCTTAGGTTCCGGGAGGCAGAACGAGCAGTACTTC.

This chain links TRBV28 with TRBJ1-2; D ambiguous. Germline V CDR1 and CDR2: MDHEN, SYDVKM. CDR3 length: 16 residues. Trimming pared 1 base from V and 0 bases from J, leaving 12 bases between. Written as DNA, the CDR3 is TGTGCCAGCAGTTTATCTGGGCAGCTCACTAACTATGGCTACACCTTC. Protein sequence: CASSLSGQLTNYGYTF.

The chain uses TRBV7-3 and TRBJ2-5; no reliable D call. V was shortened by 0 bases and J by 4 bases, with 6 bases between the two germline ends. Germline values: CDR1 SGHTA, CDR2 FQGTGA. CDR3 length: 13 residues. The CDR3: CASSLTWGETQYF. CDR3 in DNA: TGTGCCAGCAGCTTAACTTGGGGAGAGACCCAGTACTTC.

In its sample, this clone was seen once. The chain is built from TRBV7-6 and TRBJ2-7, with D perhaps TRBD1 or TRBD2 (5 bases each). Trimming pared 3 bases from V and 6 bases from J, leaving 6 bases between. The germline V gene has CDR1 SGHVS and CDR2 FNYEAQ. The CDR3 sequence is 11 residues long. The CDR3 is CASSFGTEQYF. The DNA of the CDR3 is TGTGCCAGCAGCTTCGGGACCGAGCAGTACTTC.

V is TRBV5-1 and J is TRBJ2-5; D gene ambiguous. Germline V gives CDR1 SGHRS, CDR2 YFSETQ. This CDR3 is built from 14 residues. Trimming left V 3 bases short and J 2 bases short, with 11 bases between. The CDR3 DNA reads as TGCGCCAGCAGCTCCCGGCCCGGTCAAGAGACCCAGTACTTC. Its protein is CASSSRPGQETQYF.

The rearrangement uses TRBV28 and TRBJ2-1, with 7 positions matching TRBD2. This CDR3 comprises 15 residues. The V segment lost 6 bases and the J segment 0 bases; nucleotides outside the gene matches: 5. From germline, CDR1 is MDHEN and CDR2 SYDVKM. The CDR3 loop is CASRLGGSSYNEQFF. As DNA, the CDR3 is TGTGCCAGCAGATTAGGCGGGAGCTCCTACAATGAGCAGTTCTTC.

This clone appeared a single time. The genes are TRBV7-2 and TRBJ1-1; TRBD1 matches 7 bases. This CDR3 is 16 amino acids long. Germline V gives CDR1 SGHTA, CDR2 FQGNSA. V trimming: 5 bases; J trimming: 0 bases; junction bases outside the gene matches: 9. The CDR3 nucleotides read TGTGCCAGCAGCCGCCGACAGGGATATATGAACACTGAAGCTTTCTTT. Amino acids: CASSRRQGYMNTEAFF.

This clone was counted once. This chain connects TRBV29-1 to TRBJ1-1; 12 nucleotides line up with TRBD1. Germline CDR1 and CDR2: SQVTM and ANQGSEA. The CDR3 is 16 residues long. Germline trimming cut 3 bases from V and 0 bases from J; bases unmatched to any gene: 5. CDR3 sequence reads: CSVEGTGGTMNTEAFF. CDR3 sequence (DNA): TGCAGCGTTGAGGGGACAGGGGGCACCATGAACACTGAAGCTTTCTTT.

The rearrangement uses TRBV2 and TRBJ2-1, with 8 bases fitting TRBD1. V lost 6 bases and J lost 3; bases outside the gene matches: 7. Germline V gene data show CDR1 as SNHLY and CDR2 as FYNNEI. The CDR3 is made up of 15 amino acids. Here the CDR3 reads CASSGQGGNYNEQFF. The CDR3 nucleotides are TGTGCCAGCAGCGGACAGGGTGGGAACTACAATGAGCAGTTCTTC. Filled out from reference TRBV2 and TRBJ2-1, the complete variable domain reads EPEVTQTPSHQVTQMGQEVILRCVPISNHLYFYWYRQILGQKVEFLVSFYNNEISEKSEIFDDQFSVERPDGSNFTLKIRSTKLEDSAMYFCASSGQGGNYNEQFFGPGTRLTVL.